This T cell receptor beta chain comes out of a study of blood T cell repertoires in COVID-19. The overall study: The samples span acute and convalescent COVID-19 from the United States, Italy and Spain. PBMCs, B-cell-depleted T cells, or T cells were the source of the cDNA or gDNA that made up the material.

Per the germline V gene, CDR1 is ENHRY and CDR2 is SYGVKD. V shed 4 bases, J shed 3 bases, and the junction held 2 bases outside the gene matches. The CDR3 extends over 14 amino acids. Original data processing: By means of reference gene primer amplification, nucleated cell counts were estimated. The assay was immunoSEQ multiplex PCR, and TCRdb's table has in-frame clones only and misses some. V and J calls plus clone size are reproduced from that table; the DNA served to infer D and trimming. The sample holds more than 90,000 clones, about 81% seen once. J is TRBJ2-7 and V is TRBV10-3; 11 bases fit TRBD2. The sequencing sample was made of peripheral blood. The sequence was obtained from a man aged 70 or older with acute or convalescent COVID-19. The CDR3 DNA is TGTGCCATCAGTGGAACTAGCGGGAGCTACGAGCAGTACTTC. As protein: CAISGTSGSYEQYF.